A single sample is the source of the 28 T cell receptor beta chains below, sequenced in a study of radiation and T cells in renal cell carcinoma. Stated time point: blood 2 weeks post-SBRT. Treatment given: 15 Gy SBRT to primary tumor, nephrectomy 4 weeks later. Clones were read by immunoSEQ multiplex PCR, and TCRdb kept only the in-frame ones, dropping some. The table lists fewer than 150,000 clones, 88% of them singletons. This specimen was blood, taken from a patient whose treatment included radiotherapy and nephrectomy. All receptors come from an older woman with renal cell carcinoma.

J is TRBJ1-1 and V is TRBV5-1; 8 bases map to TRBD1. The CDR3 runs 15 residues. The V gene's germline CDR1 is SGHRS and CDR2 YFSETQ. V was clipped by 6 bases and J by 0 bases; unmatched bases: 7. CDR3 amino acids: CASKTGDLMNTEAFF. The CDR3 bases are TGCGCCAGCAAGACAGGGGACCTAATGAACACTGAAGCTTTCTTT.

The genes are TRBV23-1 and TRBJ2-2; D might be TRBD2 (5 bases). TRBV23-1 falls under the ORF class, with uncertain function. V shed 3 bases and J shed 4 bases, with 9 bases lying between them. The CDR3 is made up of 14 amino acids. This chain's CDR3 is CASSHPGGTGELFF. In DNA, the CDR3 is TGCGCCAGCAGTCACCCAGGAGGCACCGGGGAGCTGTTTTTT.

The table lists this clone with a count of one. The chain has TRBV19 and TRBJ2-3; TRBD1 matches 7 bases. Trimming took 4 bases from V and 1 from J; bases not matched to a gene: 5. Per the germline V gene, CDR1 is LNHDA and CDR2 is SQIVND (reference sequence). There are 15 residues in the CDR3. In DNA form, the CDR3 reads TGTGCCAGTAGTACCAGACAGGGCGGCACAGATACGCAGTATTTT. This encodes CASSTRQGGTDTQYF.

The chain is built from TRBV7-2 and TRBJ1-1; D unresolved. Between the trimmed V and J ends, which lost 2 bases and 1 base, there was a span of 5 bases. In germline, CDR1 is SGHTA, CDR2 FQGNSA. This CDR3 comprises 13 residues. The chain's CDR3 is CASSLHKNTEAFF. CDR3 nucleotide sequence: TGTGCCAGCAGCTTACACAAGAACACTGAAGCTTTCTTT. Together with reference TRBV7-2 and TRBJ1-1, the CDR3 gives the full variable domain: GAGVSQSPSNKVTEKGKDVELRCDPISGHTALYWYRQSLGQGLEFLIYFQGNSAPDKSGLPSDRFSAERTGGSVSTLTIQRTQQEDSAVYLCASSLHKNTEAFFGQGTRLTVV.

This clone was observed once. This CDR3 is also generated by other DNA sequences in the sample. The chain combines TRBV29-1 with TRBJ2-6; a weak D match, TRBD1 (6 bases). V lost 7 bases and J lost 0, with 7 bases in between. The CDR3 is made up of 13 amino acids. Germline V gives CDR1 SQVTM, CDR2 ANQGSEA. In DNA, the CDR3 is TGCAGCGCGGGACACTCTGGGGCCAACGTCCTGACTTTC. Translating it yields CSAGHSGANVLTF.

The J gene is TRBJ1-2, the V gene TRBV5-5, with 9 bases identical to TRBD1. CDR1 SGHKS and CDR2 YYEKEE come from the germline V gene (reference sequence). The CDR3 covers 15 residues. The trim removed 4 bases at V and 4 bases at J, leaving 8 bases unmatched. CDR3 bases: TGTGCCAGCAGCCCGACGCGGGACAGGGTCTATGGCTACACCTTC. Translated, it gives CASSPTRDRVYGYTF.

This chain joins TRBV6-5 and TRBJ2-7, with 11 bases aligning to TRBD1. This CDR3 is 14 amino acids long. J gave up 3 bases and V 5 bases, and 3 bases lay outside the gene matches. From germline, CDR1 is MNHEY and CDR2 SVGAGI. The CDR3 bases are TGTGCCAGCAGTGGGGACAGGGGGATCTACGAGCAGTACTTC. Its translation is CASSGDRGIYEQYF.

This chain uses TRBV9 with TRBJ1-5; no firm D call. The germline V gene encodes CDR1 SGDLS and CDR2 YYNGEE. There are 15 residues in the CDR3. The V end lost 2 bases, the J end lost 9 bases, and 18 bases lay between the germline ends. This CDR3 is CASSVRRGIHSPQHF. CDR3 DNA sequence: TGTGCCAGCAGCGTCCGACGGGGAATACATTCGCCCCAGCATTTT.

The J gene is TRBJ1-1, the V gene TRBV14; D not certain. V lost 6 bases and J 0 bases, leaving 5 bases between the germline ends. The germline V gene has CDR1 SGHDN and CDR2 FVKESK. This CDR3 contains 12 residues. CDR3 sequence (DNA): TGTGCCAGCAGTCTCATGAACACTGAAGCTTTCTTT. As protein: CASSLMNTEAFF.

The chain links TRBV4-3 to TRBJ2-2; the D is unclear. V was clipped by 4 bases and J by 2 bases, with 11 bases between them. Germline CDR1 and CDR2: LGHNA and YSLEER. The CDR3 has 15 amino acids. The CDR3 is CASSRSPANTGELFF. CDR3 coding DNA: TGCGCCAGCAGCCGCTCCCCCGCCAACACCGGGGAGCTGTTTTTT.

The rearrangement joins TRBV15 to TRBJ1-1, with a possible D match to TRBD1 (6 bases). The germline gives CDR1 LNHNV, CDR2 YYDKDF (reference sequence). CDR3 size: 16 residues. V shed 3 bases and J shed 6 bases, with 20 bases lying between them. The CDR3 here is CATSSPSPGAPPEAFF. The CDR3, as DNA: TGTGCCACCAGCAGTCCCTCCCCGGGGGCTCCCCCTGAAGCTTTCTTT.

This chain joins TRBV5-1 and TRBJ1-5; TRBD1 might be the D (5 bases). Germline values: CDR1 SGHRS, CDR2 YFSETQ. V was shortened by 4 bases and J by 3 bases, with 14 bases between the two germline ends. The CDR3 length is 15 residues. The CDR3 here is CASSVSGTDNQPQHF. Here the CDR3 DNA reads TGCGCCAGCAGCGTATCCGGGACGGACAATCAGCCCCAGCATTTT.

The chain links TRBV6-1 to TRBJ1-5, with 11 bases aligning to TRBD1. The CDR3 loop spans 15 amino acids. Looked up from germline, CDR1 is MNHNS and CDR2 is SASEGT. V shed 4 bases and J 2 bases; nucleotides not matched to a gene: 1. CDR3 region: CASSVGQGGNQPQHF. The CDR3 DNA follows: TGTGCCAGCAGTGTGGGACAGGGGGGCAATCAGCCCCAGCATTTT.

This clone was recorded a few times. This chain joins TRBV29-1 and TRBJ1-1; weak D call: TRBD1 (5 bases). The CDR3 loop spans 12 amino acids. Germline V lookup: CDR1 SQVTM, CDR2 ANQGSEA. V lost 4 bases, J lost 10 bases, and 16 bases lay in between. CDR3 in DNA: TGCAGCGTTGTGACAGAGATCTTGATAGCTTTCTTT. Amino acids: CSVVTEILIAFF.

This clone has a single count. The V call is TRBV30, the J call TRBJ1-5; the D gene is possibly TRBD1 (6 bases). The length of the CDR3 is 13 residues. In germline, CDR1 is GTSNPN, CDR2 SVGIG (reference sequence). Between the trimmed V and J ends, which lost 2 bases and 6 bases, there was a span of 11 bases. The chain's CDR3 is CAWSPGGFQPQHF. The CDR3 coding sequence is TGTGCCTGGAGTCCGGGGGGCTTTCAGCCCCAGCATTTT. Together with reference TRBV30 and TRBJ1-5, the CDR3 gives the full variable domain: SQTIHQWPATLVQPVGSPLSLECTVEGTSNPNLYWYRQAAGRGLQLLFYSVGIGQISSEVPQNLSASRPQDRQFILSSKKLLLSDSGFYLCAWSPGGFQPQHFGDGTRLSIL.

CDR3 protein: CASRPGGGSARGYTF. For the CDR3, the DNA is TGTGCCAGCAGGCCAGGGGGGGGCAGCGCCCGAGGCTACACCTTC. V is TRBV28 and J is TRBJ1-2; 7 bases align to TRBD1. With V trimmed by 6 bases and J by 8 bases, 15 bases remained unmatched. This CDR3 has 15 amino acids. The germline gives CDR1 MDHEN, CDR2 SYDVKM.

In its sample, this clone was seen once. The V and J genes are TRBV4-2 and TRBJ2-5; a weak D match, TRBD2 (6 bases). The CDR3 spans 17 residues. Germline CDR1 is LGHNA and CDR2 is YNFKEQ. The V gene lost 1 base and the J gene lost 1 base, with 16 bases spanning the gap. CDR3 residues: CASSQGGGAASQETQYF. CDR3 sequence (DNA): TGTGCCAGCAGCCAAGGAGGAGGGGCCGCTAGCCAAGAGACCCAGTACTTC.

The rearrangement joins TRBV19 to TRBJ1-3; the D gene is possibly TRBD1 (5 bases). Trimming took off 5 bases at V and 0 bases at J, with 11 bases between the two ends. The CDR3 totals 15 residues. Germline loops: CDR1 LNHDA, CDR2 SQIVND (reference sequence). CDR3 bases: TGTGCCAGTAGTGCCCGGACAAGCTCTGGAAACACCATATATTTT. It is translated as CASSARTSSGNTIYF. Supplemented by reference TRBV19 and TRBJ1-3, the full variable domain reads DGGITQSPKYLFRKEGQNVTLSCEQNLNHDAMYWYRQDPGQGLRLIYYSQIVNDFQKGDIAEGYSVSREKKESFPLTVTSAQKNPTAFYLCASSARTSSGNTIYFGEGSWLTVV.

The chain is built from TRBV7-2 and TRBJ1-5; D is ambiguous. Trimming pared 0 bases from V and 1 base from J, leaving 4 bases between. The length of the CDR3 is 14 residues. Germline CDR1 SGHTA, CDR2 FQGNSA. The CDR3 sequence: CASSLAGSNQPQHF. CDR3 nucleotides: TGTGCCAGCAGCTTAGCAGGGAGCAATCAGCCCCAGCATTTT.

The genes are TRBV20-1 and TRBJ2-5; D remains unclear. Trimming took off 4 bases at V and 6 bases at J, with 9 bases between the two ends. CDR1 is DFQATT, CDR2 SNEGSKA, per germline (reference sequence). The CDR3 covers 11 residues. The CDR3 region has the DNA TGCAGTGCTATAGGATCCCAGACCCAGTACTTC. As protein: CSAIGSQTQYF.

The chain is built from TRBV5-6 and TRBJ1-2; 8 bases fit TRBD1. Germline V gene sequence: CDR1 SGHDT, CDR2 YYEEEE. Losses at the gene ends were 0 bases for V and 8 bases for J; bases not matched to a gene: 6. The CDR3 covers 14 residues. The CDR3 region has the DNA TGTGCCAGCAGCTTGGAGCCAGGGGGCATGGGCTACACCTTC. The encoded protein is CASSLEPGGMGYTF.

The chain carries TRBV9 and TRBJ2-2; 10 bases line up with TRBD2. Germline V CDR1 and CDR2: SGDLS, YYNGEE. V lost 0 bases and J lost 0; bases outside the gene matches: 5. The CDR3 is 18 residues long. In DNA, the CDR3 is TGTGCCAGCAGCGTAGCGTTAGCGGGGGGACCGAACACCGGGGAGCTGTTTTTT. Amino acids: CASSVALAGGPNTGELFF.

The gene calls are TRBV5-4 and TRBJ1-6; D is unresolved. The CDR3 is made up of 17 amino acids. Germline V gives CDR1 SGHNT, CDR2 YYREEE (reference sequence). Trimming took off 0 bases at V and 0 bases at J, with 10 bases between the two ends. The CDR3 DNA follows: TGTGCCAGCAGCTTGGACTGGGAGAGCTCCTATAATTCACCCCTCCACTTT. Its translation: CASSLDWESSYNSPLHF.

This clone was counted only a few times. The chain has TRBV14 and TRBJ1-3, with D unresolved. Trimming took 6 bases from V and 4 from J, leaving 10 bases between them. The CDR3 spans 13 residues. The germline CDR1 and CDR2 sequences are SGHDN and FVKESK. The CDR3 DNA is TGTGCCAGCAGTCCGGCCGGAGGAAACACCATATATTTT. It is translated as CASSPAGGNTIYF.

CDR3 sequence reads: CASSLSSGGSTDTQYF. CDR3 in DNA: TGTGCCAGCAGCTTATCTAGCGGGGGCAGCACAGATACGCAGTATTTT. V usage is TRBV11-3 and J usage is TRBJ2-3, with TRBD2 matching over 10 bases. V shed 2 bases, J shed 0 bases, and the junction held 2 bases outside the gene matches. The CDR3 length is 16 residues. Germline assignment: CDR1 SGHNT and CDR2 YENEEA.

This chain links TRBV5-4 with TRBJ1-6, with a possible D match to TRBD1 (6 bases). The CDR3 is made up of 14 amino acids. CDR1 SGHNT and CDR2 YYREEE come from the germline V gene (reference sequence). V lost 4 bases to trimming and J lost 8 bases, with 13 bases between them. CDR3: CASSLLGADSPLHF. CDR3 DNA: TGTGCCAGCAGCCTTCTGGGGGCGGATTCACCCCTCCACTTT.

This clone was counted a few times. The chain links TRBV16 to TRBJ1-2; D may be TRBD1 (5 bases). The CDR3 length is 16 residues. Trimming removed 2 bases at V and 4 bases at J, with 17 bases between. The germline CDR1 and CDR2 sequences are KGHSY and FQNENV. CDR3 sequence: CASSQSRGAAIYGYTF. The CDR3 DNA reads as TGTGCCAGCAGCCAAAGTCGAGGGGCCGCTATCTATGGCTACACCTTC.

The chain carries TRBV6-5 and TRBJ2-7; D might be TRBD1 (6 bases). The V end was cut by 3 bases, the J end by 5 bases, with 8 bases between. CDR3 size: 12 residues. Germline CDR1 and CDR2: MNHEY and SVGAGI. CDR3 region: CASSYEGDEQYF. DNA of the CDR3: TGTGCCAGCAGTTATGAGGGGGACGAGCAGTACTTC.